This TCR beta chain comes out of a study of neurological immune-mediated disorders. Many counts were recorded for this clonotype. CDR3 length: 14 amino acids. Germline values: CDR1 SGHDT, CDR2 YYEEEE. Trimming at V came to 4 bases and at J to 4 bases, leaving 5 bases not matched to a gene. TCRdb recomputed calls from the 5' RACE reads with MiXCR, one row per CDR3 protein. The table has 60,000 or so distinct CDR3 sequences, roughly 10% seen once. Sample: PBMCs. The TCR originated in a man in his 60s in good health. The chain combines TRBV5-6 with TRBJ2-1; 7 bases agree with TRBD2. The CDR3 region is CASSLRLAYNEQFF. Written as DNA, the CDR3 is TGTGCCAGCAGCCTGAGACTAGCTTACAATGAGCAGTTCTTC.